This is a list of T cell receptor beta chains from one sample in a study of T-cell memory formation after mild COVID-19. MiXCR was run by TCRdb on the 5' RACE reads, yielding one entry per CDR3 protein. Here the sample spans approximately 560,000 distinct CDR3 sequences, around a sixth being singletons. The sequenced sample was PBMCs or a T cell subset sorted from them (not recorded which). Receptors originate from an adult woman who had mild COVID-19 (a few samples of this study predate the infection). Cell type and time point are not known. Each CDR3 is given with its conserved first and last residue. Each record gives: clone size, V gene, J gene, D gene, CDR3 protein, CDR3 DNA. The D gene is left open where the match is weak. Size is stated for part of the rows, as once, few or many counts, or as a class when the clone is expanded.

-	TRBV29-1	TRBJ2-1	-	CSASLWSSYNEQFF	TGCAGCGCTTCACTTTGGAGCTCCTACAATGAGCAGTTCTTC
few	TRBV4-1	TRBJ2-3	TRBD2	CASSRATAGERTDTQYF	TGCGCCAGCAGCCGGGCCACAGCGGGGGAGCGCACAGATACGCAGTATTTT
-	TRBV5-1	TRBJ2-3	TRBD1	CASSPGQAWADTQYF	TGCGCCAGCAGCCCTGGACAGGCCTGGGCAGATACGCAGTATTTT
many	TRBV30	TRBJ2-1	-	CAWRTRNEQFF	TGTGCCTGGAGGACTAGGAATGAGCAGTTCTTC
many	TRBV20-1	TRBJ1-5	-	CSARDQGRPDQPQHF	TGCAGTGCTAGAGATCAGGGGAGACCCGATCAGCCCCAGCATTTT
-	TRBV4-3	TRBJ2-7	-	CASSQGRETWAYEQYF	TGCGCCAGCAGCCAAGGGAGGGAGACTTGGGCCTACGAGCAGTACTTC
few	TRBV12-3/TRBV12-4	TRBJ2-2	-	CASRPGVPNTGELFF	TGTGCCAGCAGACCAGGGGTTCCGAACACCGGGGAGCTGTTTTTT
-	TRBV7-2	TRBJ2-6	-	CASSPARAGANVLTF	TGTGCCAGCAGCCCAGCGAGGGCTGGGGCCAACGTCCTGACTTTC
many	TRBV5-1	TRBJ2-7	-	CASSGGGPTYEQYF	TGCGCCAGCAGCGGAGGGGGGCCCACCTACGAGCAGTACTTC
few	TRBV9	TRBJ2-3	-	CASSVDTTDTQYF	TGTGCCAGCAGCGTAGACACCACAGATACGCAGTATTTT
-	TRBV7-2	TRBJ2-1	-	CASSPLGNRGSYNEQFF	TGTGCCAGCAGCCCCCTTGGGAACCGGGGCTCCTACAATGAGCAGTTCTTC
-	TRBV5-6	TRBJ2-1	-	CASSLEWPPLYNEQFF	TGTGCCAGCAGCTTGGAGTGGCCACCGTTATACAATGAGCAGTTCTTC
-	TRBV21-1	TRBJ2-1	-	CASSSNRGRSYNEQFF	TGTGCCAGCAGCTCCAACAGGGGGCGCTCCTACAATGAGCAGTTCTTC
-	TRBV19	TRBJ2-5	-	CASSPRWFGETQYF	TGTGCCAGTAGTCCGCGGTGGTTCGGAGAGACCCAGTACTTC
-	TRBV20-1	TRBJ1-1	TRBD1	CSAYIQGRTEAFF	TGCAGTGCTTATATACAGGGGCGGACTGAAGCTTTCTTT
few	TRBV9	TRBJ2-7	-	CASSVEQGYEQYF	TGTGCCAGCAGCGTAGAACAGGGCTACGAGCAGTACTTC
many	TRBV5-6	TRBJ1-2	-	CASSLGRYYGYTF	TGTGCCAGCAGCCTCGGACGGTACTATGGCTACACCTTC
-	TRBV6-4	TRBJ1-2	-	CASKDPAGYGYTF	TGTGCCAGCAAGGACCCGGCGGGTTATGGCTACACCTTC
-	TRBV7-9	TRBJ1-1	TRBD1	CASSFTGTGGRITEAFF	TGTGCCAGCAGCTTTACCGGGACAGGGGGCCGCATCACTGAAGCTTTCTTT
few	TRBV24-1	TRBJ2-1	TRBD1	CATSPGQGNNEQFF	TGTGCCACCAGCCCGGGACAGGGGAACAATGAGCAGTTCTTC
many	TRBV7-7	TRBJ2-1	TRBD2	CASSAAGTSGNEQFF	TGTGCTAGCAGCGCTGCCGGGACTAGCGGCAATGAGCAGTTCTTC
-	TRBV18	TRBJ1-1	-	CASSEQGLGTEAFF	TGTGCCAGCTCAGAGCAGGGGTTAGGCACTGAAGCTTTCTTT
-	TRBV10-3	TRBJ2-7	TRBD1	CAISEGGRTYEQYF	TGTGCCATCAGTGAAGGGGGCAGGACCTACGAGCAGTACTTC
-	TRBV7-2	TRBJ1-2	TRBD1	CASSHRGEGYTF	TGTGCCAGCAGCCACAGGGGTGAGGGCTACACCTTC
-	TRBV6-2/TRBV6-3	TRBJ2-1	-	CASSFRRVPSGNEQFF	TGTGCCAGCAGTTTTCGGCGGGTGCCCAGTGGAAATGAGCAGTTCTTC
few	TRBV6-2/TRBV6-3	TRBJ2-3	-	CASSYSDFSTDTQYF	TGTGCCAGCAGTTACTCGGACTTCTCCACAGATACGCAGTATTTT
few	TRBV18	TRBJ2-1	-	CASSPSGGTISRDNEQFF	TGTGCCAGCTCACCGTCTGGCGGCACCATTTCTCGGGACAATGAGCAGTTCTTC
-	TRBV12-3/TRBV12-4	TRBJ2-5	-	CASSLALGVRMEETQYF	TGTGCCAGCAGTTTAGCTCTCGGGGTCCGGATGGAGGAGACCCAGTACTTC
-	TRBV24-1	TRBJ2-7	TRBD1	CATKTGGSTKREQYF	TGTGCCACCAAAACAGGGGGTTCTACCAAAAGGGAGCAGTACTTC
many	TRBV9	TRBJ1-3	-	CASSASGNTIYF	TGTGCCAGCAGCGCCTCTGGAAACACCATATATTTT
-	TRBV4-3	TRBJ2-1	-	CASSHGASVLYNEQFF	TGCGCCAGCAGCCATGGGGCTAGCGTATTATACAATGAGCAGTTCTTC
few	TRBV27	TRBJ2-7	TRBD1	CASSSHRGIEQYF	TGTGCCAGCAGTTCGCACAGGGGAATCGAGCAGTACTTC